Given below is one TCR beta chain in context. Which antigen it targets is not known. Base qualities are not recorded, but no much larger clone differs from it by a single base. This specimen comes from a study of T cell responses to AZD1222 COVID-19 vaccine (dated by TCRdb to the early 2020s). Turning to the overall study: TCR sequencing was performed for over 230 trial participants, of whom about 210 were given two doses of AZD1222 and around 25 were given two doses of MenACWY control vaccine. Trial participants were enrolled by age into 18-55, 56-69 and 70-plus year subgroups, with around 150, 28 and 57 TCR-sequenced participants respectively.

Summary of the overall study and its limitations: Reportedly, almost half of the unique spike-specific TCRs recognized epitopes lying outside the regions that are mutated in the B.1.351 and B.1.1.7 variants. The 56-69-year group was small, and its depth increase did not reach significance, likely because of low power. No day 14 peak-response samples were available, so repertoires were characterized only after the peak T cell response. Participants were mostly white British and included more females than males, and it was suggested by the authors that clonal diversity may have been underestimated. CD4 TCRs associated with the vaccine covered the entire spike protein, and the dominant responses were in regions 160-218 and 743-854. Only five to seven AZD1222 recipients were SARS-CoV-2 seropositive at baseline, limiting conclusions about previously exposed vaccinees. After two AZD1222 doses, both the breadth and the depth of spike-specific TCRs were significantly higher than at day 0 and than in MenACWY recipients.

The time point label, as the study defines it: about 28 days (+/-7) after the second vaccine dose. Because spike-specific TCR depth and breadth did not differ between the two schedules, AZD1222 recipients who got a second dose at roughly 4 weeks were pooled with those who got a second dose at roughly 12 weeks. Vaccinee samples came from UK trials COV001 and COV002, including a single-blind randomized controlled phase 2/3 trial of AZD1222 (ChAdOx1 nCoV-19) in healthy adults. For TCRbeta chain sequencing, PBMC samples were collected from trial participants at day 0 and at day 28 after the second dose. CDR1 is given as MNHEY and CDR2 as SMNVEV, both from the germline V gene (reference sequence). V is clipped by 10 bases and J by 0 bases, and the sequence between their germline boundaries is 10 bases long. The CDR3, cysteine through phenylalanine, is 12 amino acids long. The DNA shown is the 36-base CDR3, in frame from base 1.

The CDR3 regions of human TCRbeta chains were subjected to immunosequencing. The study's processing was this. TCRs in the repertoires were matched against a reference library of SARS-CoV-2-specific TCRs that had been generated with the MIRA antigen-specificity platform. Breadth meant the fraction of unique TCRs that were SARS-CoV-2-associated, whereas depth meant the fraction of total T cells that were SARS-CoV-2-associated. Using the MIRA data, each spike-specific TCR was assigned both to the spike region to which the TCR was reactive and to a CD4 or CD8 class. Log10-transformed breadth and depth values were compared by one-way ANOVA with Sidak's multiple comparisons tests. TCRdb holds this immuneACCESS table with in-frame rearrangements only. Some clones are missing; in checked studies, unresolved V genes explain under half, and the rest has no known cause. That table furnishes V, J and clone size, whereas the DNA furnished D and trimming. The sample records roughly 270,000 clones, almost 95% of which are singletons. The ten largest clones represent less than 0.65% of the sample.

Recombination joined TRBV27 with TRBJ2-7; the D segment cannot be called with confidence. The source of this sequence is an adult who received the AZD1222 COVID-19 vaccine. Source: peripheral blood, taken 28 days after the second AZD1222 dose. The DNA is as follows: TGTGCCACCGCCCTGAGCTCCTACGAGCAGTACTTC. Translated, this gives CATALSSYEQYF.